This T cell receptor (beta chain) appears in the sequencing data of a study of radiotherapy plus CTLA-4 blockade in lung cancer. The overall study: Among patients, roughly 17% showed objective responses, and around 30% had disease control. Study results and caveats: TCR clones from tumors expanded in blood after radiotherapy plus ipilimumab. Strongest reported response predictors: early blood clone changes and post-radiation interferon-beta.

This CDR3 contains 14 residues. The V gene's germline CDR1 is MNHEY and CDR2 SVGAGI. Trimming cost V 7 bases and J 7 bases, with 19 bases left between them. As concerns this clone: Its cognate antigen is unknown.

Sequencing was performed with immunoSEQ multiplex PCR; in TCRdb, only in-frame clones are kept and a portion is missing. The sample lists more than 60,000 clones; 76% were seen once. The input for sequencing was peripheral blood, taken from a patient treated with radiotherapy plus ipilimumab. The sequence came from a human donor with non-small cell lung cancer who had a complete response to radiotherapy plus ipilimumab. The rearrangement uses TRBV6-5 and TRBJ1-2; D is ambiguous. For the CDR3, the DNA is TGTGCCAGCACCCCTCGGGCGGGAGTCATTGGCTACACCTTC. This translates into CASTPRAGVIGYTF.